This T cell receptor beta chain is drawn from a study of shared clonotypes between healthy human individuals. Study background: Donors had three CD4 naive, three CD4 memory, two CD8 naive and one CD8 memory plate apiece. General study points: Some naive CD4 clonotypes, approximately 4.5%, turned up in common across four donors.

Selected positively for CCR7 and CD45RO-negative, naive CD8 cells excluded terminally differentiated effector memory CD45RA+ cells. This clone has just one count. What it binds is not known. Sorted-subset replicate PCRs used 200 ng DNA, around 31,000 T cell genomes. The assay was immunoSEQ multiplex PCR, and TCRdb's table has in-frame clones only and misses some. The sample includes approximately 600,000 clones, 85% to 95% seen only once; the top ten take approximately 0.11%. This clonotype originated in a woman in her twenties or thirties in good health. Sequences were obtained from naive CD8+ T cells sorted from blood.

The CDR3 coding sequence is TGTGCCAGCAGCCCGTTGACCCCTGAGGGAGTCTACGAGCAGTACTTC. Amino acids: CASSPLTPEGVYEQYF. The chain carries TRBV7-6 and TRBJ2-7, with D perhaps matching TRBD2 (5 bases). The germline V and J ends were trimmed by 5 bases and 3 bases, with 20 bases remaining between them. Germline V gene sequence: CDR1 SGHVS, CDR2 FNYEAQ. The CDR3 is 16 residues long. Full variable domain (outside the CDR3, taken from reference TRBV7-6 and TRBJ2-7): GAGVSQSPRYKVTKRGQDVALRCDPISGHVSLYWYRQALGQGPEFLTYFNYEAQQDKSGLPNDRFSAERPEGSISTLTIQRTEQRDSAMYRCASSPLTPEGVYEQYFGPGTRLTVT.